This T cell receptor (beta chain) was sequenced in a study of blood T cell repertoires in COVID-19. At the level of the study: There were acute and convalescent COVID-19 samples, and they came from the United States, Italy and Spain. PBMCs, B-cell-depleted T cells, or T cells were the source of the cDNA or gDNA that made up the material.

Seattle patients were enrolled while actively infected and followed longitudinally. Original data processing: Using reference gene primer amplification, nucleated cell counts were estimated. Produced via immunoSEQ multiplex PCR; TCRdb's table is partial and in-frame only. From that table come the V and J calls and clone size; the DNA was used to work out D and trimming. The table records some 80,000 clones, approximately 84% of them present only once. J gave up 4 bases and V 8 bases, and 4 bases lay outside the gene matches. The CDR3 loop spans 12 amino acids. The germline CDR1 and CDR2 sequences are MNHEY and SVGAGI.

This chain joins TRBV6-5 and TRBJ1-2; 7 nucleotides match TRBD1. The specimen sequenced was peripheral blood. The TCR was taken from a man between 60 and 70 years old with COVID-19, enrolled during active disease. The CDR3 is CASQDRAYGYTF. The CDR3 DNA follows: TGTGCCAGCCAAGACAGGGCCTATGGCTACACCTTC.